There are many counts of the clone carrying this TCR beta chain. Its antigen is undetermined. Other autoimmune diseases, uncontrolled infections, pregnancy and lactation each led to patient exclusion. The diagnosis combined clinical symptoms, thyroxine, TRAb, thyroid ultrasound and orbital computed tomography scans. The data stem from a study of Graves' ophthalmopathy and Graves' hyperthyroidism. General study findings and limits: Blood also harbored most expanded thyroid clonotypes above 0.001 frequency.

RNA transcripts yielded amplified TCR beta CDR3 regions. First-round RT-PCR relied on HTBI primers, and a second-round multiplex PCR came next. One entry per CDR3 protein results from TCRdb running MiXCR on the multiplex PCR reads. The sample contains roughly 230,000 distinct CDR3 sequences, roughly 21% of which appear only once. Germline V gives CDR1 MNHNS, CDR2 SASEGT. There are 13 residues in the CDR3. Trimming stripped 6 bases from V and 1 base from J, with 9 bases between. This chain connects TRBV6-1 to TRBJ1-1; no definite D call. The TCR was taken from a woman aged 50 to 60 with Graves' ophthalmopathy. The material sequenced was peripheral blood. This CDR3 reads CASREGGNTEAFF. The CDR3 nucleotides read TGTGCCAGCAGAGAGGGAGGGAACACTGAAGCTTTCTTT.